This T cell receptor (beta chain) is drawn from a study of blood T cell repertoires in COVID-19. As for the study in general: Samples of COVID-19 (acute and convalescent) were obtained from the United States, Italy and Spain. Sources were T cells, B-cell-depleted T cells, or PBMCs; the material itself was cDNA or gDNA.

The ends lost 6 bases at V and 8 bases at J; junction bases unmatched: 12. Germline CDR1 and CDR2: SEHNR and FQNEAQ (reference sequence). This CDR3 is built from 16 residues. Per the original data handling: Amplification with reference gene primers provided the estimates of nucleated cell counts. The repertoire was sequenced with immunoSEQ multiplex PCR; TCRdb's copy has only in-frame clones and lacks some. From that table come the V and J calls and clone size; the DNA was used to work out D and trimming. The table has tens of thousands of clones, around 81% seen once. The sequencing sample was made of peripheral blood. V and J are TRBV7-9 and TRBJ2-1; 11 nucleotides align to TRBD2. The clonotype originates from a woman in her sixties with acute or convalescent COVID-19. The CDR3 protein is CASRKTSGGPTDEQFF. In DNA, the CDR3 is TGTGCCAGCAGGAAAACTAGCGGGGGACCTACGGATGAGCAGTTCTTC.